This TCR beta chain was found in a study of T cell responses to AZD1222 COVID-19 vaccine. Study as a whole: Combined were second doses at about 4 or about 12 weeks.

A note on this clone: Its matching antigen is unknown.

General study points: Donors were mostly white British, more females; clonal diversity possibly underestimated.

There are 13 residues in the CDR3. V lost 4 bases to trimming and J lost 1 base, with 7 bases between them. Per germline, CDR1 SGHDN and CDR2 FVKESK. Repertoires were generated with immunoSEQ multiplex PCR, while TCRdb's copy carries only in-frame clones and drops some. The sample lists roughly 100,000 clones, about 90% occurring once. The sequencing used peripheral blood, collected on day 0 of AZD1222 vaccination. This receptor was obtained from an adult in good health. V gene TRBV14 combines with J gene TRBJ1-2; D is uncertain. For the CDR3, the DNA is TGTGCCAGCAGCCCGGGTCTTAACTATGGCTACACCTTC. Translation gives CASSPGLNYGYTF.